This T cell receptor (beta chain) was sequenced during a study of blood T cell repertoires in COVID-19. Turning to the study itself: T cells, B-cell-depleted T cells, or PBMCs supplied cDNA or gDNA.

Categorization into cohorts depended on clinical history that participants reported. Up to 2 weeks before entering the study, exposed participants had met a COVID-19 case. V shed 3 bases and J 8 bases; nucleotides not matched to a gene: 14. Germline-derived CDR1 and CDR2 are LNHDA and SQIVND (reference sequence). The CDR3 runs 17 residues. In the study's own analysis: For nucleated cells, counts were estimated from reference gene primer amplification. Clones were read by immunoSEQ multiplex PCR, and TCRdb kept only the in-frame ones, dropping some. V, J and clone size are taken as reported in that table, and D and trimming were inferred from the DNA itself. The table records about 430,000 clones, approximately 90% of them present only once. This clone was found a few times.

Sequenced input: PBMCs or T cells enriched from blood (not recorded which). The sequence was obtained from a woman aged 18-35 years who had been exposed to COVID-19. V usage is TRBV19 and J usage is TRBJ2-1; TRBD2 matches 9 bases. The CDR3 region is CASSILLASGVSHEQFF. Written as DNA, the CDR3 is TGTGCCAGTAGTATCCTCCTTGCTAGCGGGGTAAGCCATGAGCAGTTCTTC.